The T cell receptor beta chain under discussion was sequenced for a study of T-cell memory formation after mild COVID-19. About the study: Clustering of TCRs was largely donor specific.

A 5'RACE reaction primed in the constant segment made cDNA libraries of TCR alpha and TCR beta, and these carried sample barcodes and UMIs. TCRdb processed the 5' RACE reads anew with MiXCR; each CDR3 protein has one entry. The sample yields about 150,000 distinct CDR3 sequences, approximately 15% seen once. With 4 bases removed from V and 5 bases from J, the gap between germline ends came to 16 bases. The germline V gene encodes CDR1 SGHNT and CDR2 YYREEE (reference sequence). CDR3 length: 14 residues. The rearrangement joins TRBV5-4 to TRBJ2-7; D may match TRBD1 or TRBD2 (5 bases each). The sequenced sample consisted of PBMCs or a T cell subset sorted from them (not recorded which). This clonotype was sampled from an adult woman who had mild COVID-19 (a few samples of this study predate the infection). Cell type and time point are not known. The CDR3 loop reads CASSLTLRDDEQYF. The DNA for the CDR3 is TGTGCCAGCAGCCTGACGTTACGGGACGACGAGCAGTACTTC.